Sequencing of this T cell receptor beta chain was carried out in a study of shared clonotypes between healthy human individuals. Study findings and constraints: Clonotypes shared by all four sorted-subset donors had higher generation probabilities than non-shared clonotypes.

Trimming cost V 0 bases and J 4 bases; bases outside gene matches: 1. The V gene's germline CDR1 is SGHRS and CDR2 YFSETQ. This CDR3 is 14 amino acids long. Note on this clone: Its matching antigen is unknown. Other DNA sequences within the sample encode an identical CDR3.

The assay was immunoSEQ multiplex PCR, and TCRdb's table has in-frame clones only and misses some. The top ten clones hold more than 0.1% of a sample with millions of clones, 95% of them seen once. Sequencing used naive CD4+ T cells sorted from blood. Subset: CD45RA+ positively selected. This clonotype was sampled from a man younger than 30 in good health. The chain joins TRBV5-1 to TRBJ2-5; TRBD1 aligns across 9 bases. The CDR3 spells CASSLVGQGETQYF. The CDR3 DNA follows: TGCGCCAGCAGCTTGGTGGGACAGGGAGAGACCCAGTACTTC.